This passage covers 9 T cell receptor beta chains from one sample sequenced in a study of early T cells in non-severe SARS-CoV-2 infection. Each CDR3 protein gets one entry after TCRdb re-called the 5' RACE reads with MiXCR. The profile shows tens of thousands of distinct CDR3 sequences, approximately 10% of them singletons. The specimen was whole blood. These receptor sequences come from an adult who was a healthcare worker with PCR-confirmed SARS-CoV-2 infection or an uninfected control (not recorded which).

This clonotype came up a few times. The genes are TRBV5-1 and TRBJ1-1; maybe TRBD1 (5 bases). Looked up from germline, CDR1 is SGHRS and CDR2 is YFSETQ. Trimming removed 0 bases from V and 4 bases from J, with 16 bases in between. This CDR3 comprises 16 residues. The CDR3 sequence: CASSLAGSGGFTEAFF. The CDR3 DNA is TGCGCCAGCAGCTTGGCCGGGTCGGGGGGTTTCACTGAAGCTTTCTTT. Together with reference TRBV5-1 and TRBJ1-1, the CDR3 gives the full variable domain: KAGVTQTPRYLIKTRGQQVTLSCSPISGHRSVSWYQQTPGQGLQFLFEYFSETQRNKGNFPGRFSGRQFSNSRSEMNVSTLELGDSALYLCASSLAGSGGFTEAFFGQGTRLTVV.

This clonotype showed up many times. CDR3 in amino acids: CSASPSGGADTQYF. CDR3 in DNA: TGCAGTGCTAGCCCTAGCGGGGGGGCAGATACGCAGTATTTT. This chain connects TRBV20-1 to TRBJ2-3, with TRBD2 identical over 12 bases. This CDR3 has 14 amino acids. The V segment lost 3 bases and the J segment 4 bases; nucleotides outside the gene matches: 2. CDR1 is DFQATT and CDR2 is SNEGSKA in the germline V gene (reference sequence).

This clonotype was counted ten times or more. This chain connects TRBV28 to TRBJ1-3; possible D gene TRBD1, 6 bases. The CDR3 consists of 16 residues. Looked up from germline, CDR1 is MDHEN and CDR2 is SYDVKM. The germline V and J ends were trimmed by 5 bases and 4 bases, with 18 bases remaining between them. Here the CDR3 reads CASSHPTGGLGNTIYF. The CDR3, as DNA: TGTGCCAGCAGTCACCCGACAGGAGGACTCGGAAACACCATATATTTT.

This clonotype was detected ten times or more. V and J are TRBV27 and TRBJ2-7, with 9 nucleotides matching TRBD2. The CDR3 runs 14 residues. J lost 2 bases, V lost 6 bases, and 5 bases had no gene match. Germline V CDR1 and CDR2: MNHEY, SMNVEV (reference sequence). The CDR3 bases are TGTGCCAGCAGCGGGACTAGCTACCCCTACGAGCAGTACTTC. Encoded protein: CASSGTSYPYEQYF.

This clonotype occurred many times. The CDR3 nucleotides are TGTGCCACCAACCTTGGAGGGTGGGAGACCCAGTACTTC. Its translation: CATNLGGWETQYF. The chain carries TRBV7-2 and TRBJ2-5, with D perhaps matching TRBD2 (6 bases). The CDR3 runs 13 residues. Per the germline V gene, CDR1 is SGHTA and CDR2 is FQGNSA. V lost 10 bases and J lost 5, with 17 bases in between.

This clonotype showed up many times. The J gene is TRBJ1-6, the V gene TRBV12-3 or TRBV12-4; D may be TRBD1 (5 bases). The CDR3 is 15 residues long. V was shortened by 6 bases and J by 7 bases, with 16 bases between the two germline ends. The CDR3 sequence: CASRPTGTLNSPLHF. The CDR3 bases are TGTGCCAGCAGACCGACCGGGACCTTGAATTCACCCCTCCACTTT.

This clonotype was seen ten or more times. The chain combines TRBV11-2 with TRBJ2-5; weak D call: TRBD2 (6 bases). Germline V gene data show CDR1 as SGHAT and CDR2 as FQNNGV. The CDR3 covers 16 residues. V lost 1 base and J lost 2, with 14 bases in between. In DNA form, the CDR3 reads TGTGCCAGCAGCTTAGGTCGGCGGACTACGCAAGAGACCCAGTACTTC. Translated, it gives CASSLGRRTTQETQYF.

This clonotype was counted ten times or more. The rearrangement links TRBV12-3 or TRBV12-4 to TRBJ1-1, with D possibly TRBD1 on 6 matching bases. This CDR3 is 14 amino acids long. The V gene lost 6 bases and the J gene lost 1 base, with 12 bases spanning the gap. CDR3 bases: TGTGCCAGCAGCCAAGGGGGGGAGAACACTGAAGCTTTCTTT. This gives the protein CASSQGGENTEAFF.

This clonotype was seen repeatedly, ten times or more. This chain uses TRBV5-4 with TRBJ1-2; 7 nucleotides line up with TRBD1. CDR3 length equals 15 residues. The germline CDR1 and CDR2 sequences are SGHNT and YYREEE (reference sequence). Germline trimming cut 4 bases from V and 0 bases from J; bases unmatched to any gene: 6. The CDR3 sequence is CASSLRTGANYGYTF. DNA of the CDR3: TGTGCCAGCAGCCTAAGGACAGGTGCTAACTATGGCTACACCTTC.